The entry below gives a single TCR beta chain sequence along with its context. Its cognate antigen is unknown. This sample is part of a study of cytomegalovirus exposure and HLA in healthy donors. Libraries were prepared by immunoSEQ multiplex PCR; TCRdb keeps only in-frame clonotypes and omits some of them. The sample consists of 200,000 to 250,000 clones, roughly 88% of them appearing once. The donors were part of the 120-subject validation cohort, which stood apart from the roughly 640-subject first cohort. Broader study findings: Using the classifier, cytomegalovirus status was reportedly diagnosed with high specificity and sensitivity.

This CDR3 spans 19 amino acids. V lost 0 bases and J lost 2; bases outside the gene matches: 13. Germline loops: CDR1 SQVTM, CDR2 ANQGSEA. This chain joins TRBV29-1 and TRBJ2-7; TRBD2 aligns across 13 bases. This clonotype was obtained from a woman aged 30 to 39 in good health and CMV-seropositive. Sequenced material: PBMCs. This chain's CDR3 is CSVEDPGTSGARTTYEQYF. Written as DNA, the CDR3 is TGCAGCGTTGAAGATCCCGGGACTAGCGGGGCGAGGACCACCTACGAGCAGTACTTC.